These T cell receptor beta chains were read from a single sample in a study of CXCR3-negative and CXCR3-positive naive CD8 T cells. Following a re-call of the 5' RACE reads, TCRdb has one entry per CDR3 protein and lacks DNA. Its clone listing holds about 39,000 distinct CDR3 sequences. Specimen: memory CD8+ T cells from blood. The receptor source for this set is a human donor in good health. Some clones in this sample may be carry-over from other donors' samples. Both conserved end residues are part of each CDR3. Fields, in order: J gene, V gene, CDR3 length, clone size, CDR3 protein. Where a row states a size, it is once, few, many or the class of an expanded clone; other rows omit it.

TRBJ2-1 | TRBV6-5 | 13 | - | CASSWNARNEQFF
TRBJ1-1 | TRBV6-2/TRBV6-3 | 13 | - | CASSYSGGAEAFF
TRBJ2-1 | TRBV29-1 | 13 | - | CSVDGSSYNEQFF
TRBJ2-3 | TRBV12-3/TRBV12-4 | 17 | - | CASSPPGTGRVADTQYF
TRBJ2-5 | TRBV7-2 | 15 | - | CASSLWNGGVETQYF
TRBJ1-1 | TRBV20-1 | 13 | - | CSARESSYTEAFF
TRBJ2-3 | TRBV7-2 | 14 | - | CASSLPGLAATQYF
TRBJ2-1 | TRBV24-1 | 16 | - | CATRPTGAGGGNEQFF
TRBJ1-2 | TRBV4-3 | 14 | - | CASSQDVQPAGYTF
TRBJ1-1 | TRBV7-9 | 13 | - | CASSLPQNTEAFF
TRBJ2-7 | TRBV29-1 | 13 | - | CSVEGLSSYEQYF
TRBJ2-5 | TRBV29-1 | 13 | - | CSVGQGNVETQYF
TRBJ2-2 | TRBV20-1 | 16 | medium-sized | CSARSPGAGDTGELFF
TRBJ2-7 | TRBV25-1 | 17 | - | CASSEARGQGSTYEQYF